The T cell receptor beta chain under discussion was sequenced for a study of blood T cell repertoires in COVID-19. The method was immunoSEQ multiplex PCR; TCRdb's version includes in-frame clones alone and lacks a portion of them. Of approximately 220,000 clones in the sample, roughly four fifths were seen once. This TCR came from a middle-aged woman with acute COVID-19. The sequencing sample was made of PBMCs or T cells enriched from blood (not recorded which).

The CDR3 DNA is TGTGCCAGCAGTGGAAACAGGGCCCCGGGTGGCTACACCTTC. This encodes CASSGNRAPGGYTF. This chain links TRBV14 with TRBJ1-2, with D maybe TRBD1 (6 bases). CDR1 is SGHDN, CDR2 FVKESK, per germline. V lost 6 bases and J 7 bases, leaving 18 bases between the germline ends. CDR3 size: 14 residues.